These 2 T cell receptor beta chains share one sample of origin, sequenced in a study of technical replicates of blood from a few donors. The protocol was immunoSEQ multiplex PCR, while the TCRdb copy is restricted to in-frame clones and leaves out a portion. This sample has fewer than 90,000 clones; roughly 90% occur once, and the top ten carry approximately 0.39%. Material for sequencing was T cells isolated from PBMCs. Receptors were obtained from a human donor in good health.

This rearrangement joins TRBV6-5 to TRBJ1-3, with D uncertain. Germline V gene lookup returns CDR1 MNHEY and CDR2 SVGAGI. This CDR3 spans 14 amino acids. Trimming pared 5 bases from V and 0 bases from J, leaving 8 bases between. The chain's CDR3 is CASSPSFSGNTIYF. DNA of the CDR3: TGTGCCAGCAGTCCCTCCTTCTCTGGAAACACCATATATTTT.

This clone was detected once. The V gene is TRBV9, the J gene TRBJ2-1; D is perhaps TRBD2 (6 bases). This CDR3 is built from 15 residues. Germline V gene lookup returns CDR1 SGDLS and CDR2 YYNGEE. Trimming took off 0 bases at V and 9 bases at J, with 16 bases between the two ends. Here the CDR3 DNA reads TGTGCCAGCAGCGTAGGCGGGACCCCAAACACTGAGCAGTTCTTC. This encodes CASSVGGTPNTEQFF.